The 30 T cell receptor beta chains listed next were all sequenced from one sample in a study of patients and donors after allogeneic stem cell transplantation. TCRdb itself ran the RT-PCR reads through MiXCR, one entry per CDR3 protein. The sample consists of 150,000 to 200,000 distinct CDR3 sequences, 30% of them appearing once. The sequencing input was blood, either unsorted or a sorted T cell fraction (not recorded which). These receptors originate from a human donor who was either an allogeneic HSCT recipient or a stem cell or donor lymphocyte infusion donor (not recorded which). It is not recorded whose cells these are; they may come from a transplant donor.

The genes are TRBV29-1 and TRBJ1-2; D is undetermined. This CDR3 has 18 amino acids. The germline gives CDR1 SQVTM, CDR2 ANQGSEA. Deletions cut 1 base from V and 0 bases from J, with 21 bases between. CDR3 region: CSVEVWGVYRETNYGYTF. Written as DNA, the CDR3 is TGCAGCGTTGAAGTTTGGGGTGTTTATCGTGAGACTAACTATGGCTACACCTTC.

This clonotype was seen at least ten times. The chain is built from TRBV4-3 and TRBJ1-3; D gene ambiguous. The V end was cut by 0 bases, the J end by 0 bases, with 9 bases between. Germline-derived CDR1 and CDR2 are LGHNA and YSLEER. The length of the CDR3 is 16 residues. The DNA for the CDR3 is TGCGCCAGCAGCCAAGATCCAACCTACTCTGGAAACACCATATATTTT. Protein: CASSQDPTYSGNTIYF.

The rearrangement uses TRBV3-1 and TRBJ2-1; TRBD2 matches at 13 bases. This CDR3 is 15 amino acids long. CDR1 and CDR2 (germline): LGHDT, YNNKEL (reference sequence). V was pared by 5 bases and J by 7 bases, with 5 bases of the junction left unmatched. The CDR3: CASSVTSGRVNEQFF. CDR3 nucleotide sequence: TGTGCCAGCAGCGTTACTAGCGGGAGGGTTAATGAGCAGTTCTTC.

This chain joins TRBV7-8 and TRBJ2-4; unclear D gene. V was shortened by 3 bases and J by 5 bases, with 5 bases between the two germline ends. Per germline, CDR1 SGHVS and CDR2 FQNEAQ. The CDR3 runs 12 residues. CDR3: CASSFTENIQYF. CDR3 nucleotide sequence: TGTGCCAGCAGCTTCACGGAAAACATTCAGTACTTC.

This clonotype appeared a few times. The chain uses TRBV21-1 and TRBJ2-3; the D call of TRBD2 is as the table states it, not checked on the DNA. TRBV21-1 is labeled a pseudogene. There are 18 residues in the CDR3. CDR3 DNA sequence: TGTGCCAGCAGCACAATCCTCCTGCTAGCGGGAGAGGGAGATACGCAGTATTTT. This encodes CASSTILLLAGEGDTQYF.

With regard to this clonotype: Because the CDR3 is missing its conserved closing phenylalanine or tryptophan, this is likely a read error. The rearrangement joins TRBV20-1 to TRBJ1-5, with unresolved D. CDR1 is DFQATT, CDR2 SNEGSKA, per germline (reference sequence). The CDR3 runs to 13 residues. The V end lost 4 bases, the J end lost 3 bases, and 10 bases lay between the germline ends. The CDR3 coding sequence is TGCAGTGCTATCACGGTGCCCAATCAGCCCCAGCATTTG. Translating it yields CSAITVPNQPQHL.

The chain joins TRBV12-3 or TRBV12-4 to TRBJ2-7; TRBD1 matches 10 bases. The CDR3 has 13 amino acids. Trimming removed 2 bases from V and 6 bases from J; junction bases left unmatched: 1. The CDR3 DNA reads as TGTGCCAGCAGTTTAAGACAGGGGGCCGAGCAGTACTTC. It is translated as CASSLRQGAEQYF.

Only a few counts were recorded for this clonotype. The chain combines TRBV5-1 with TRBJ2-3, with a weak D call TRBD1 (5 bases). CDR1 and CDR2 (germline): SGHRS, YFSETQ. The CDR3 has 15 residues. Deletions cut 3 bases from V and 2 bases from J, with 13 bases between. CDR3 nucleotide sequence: TGCGCCAGCAGCTACCGCACAGGCCCCACAGATACGCAGTATTTT. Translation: CASSYRTGPTDTQYF.

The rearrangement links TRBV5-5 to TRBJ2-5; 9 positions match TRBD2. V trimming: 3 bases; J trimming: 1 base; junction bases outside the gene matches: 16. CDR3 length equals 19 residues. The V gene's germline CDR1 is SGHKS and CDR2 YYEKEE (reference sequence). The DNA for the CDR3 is TGTGCCAGCAGCTCGACTCTAGCGGGACTAACTTCTTTCCAAGAGACCCAGTACTTC. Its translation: CASSSTLAGLTSFQETQYF.

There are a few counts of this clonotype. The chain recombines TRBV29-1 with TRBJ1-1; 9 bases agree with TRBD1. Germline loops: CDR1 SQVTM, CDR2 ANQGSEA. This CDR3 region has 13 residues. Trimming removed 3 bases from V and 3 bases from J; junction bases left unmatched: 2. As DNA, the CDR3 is TGCAGCGTTGAGGGACAGGGAGACACTGAAGCTTTCTTT. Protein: CSVEGQGDTEAFF.

CDR3 sequence: CASSREHPTSPLHF. The CDR3 DNA reads as TGTGCCAGCAGTCGCGAGCACCCCACCTCACCCCTCCACTTT. This chain joins TRBV12-3 or TRBV12-4 and TRBJ1-6; D is uncertain. This CDR3 contains 14 residues. Between the trimmed V and J ends, which lost 5 bases and 10 bases, there was a span of 15 bases.

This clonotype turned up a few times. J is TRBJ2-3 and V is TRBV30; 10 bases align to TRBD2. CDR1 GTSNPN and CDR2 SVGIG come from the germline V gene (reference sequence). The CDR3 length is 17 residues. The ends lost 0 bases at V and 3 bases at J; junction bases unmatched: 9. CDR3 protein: CAWSVRASGRRTDTQYF. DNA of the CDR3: TGTGCCTGGAGTGTACGGGCTAGCGGGAGACGGACAGATACGCAGTATTTT.

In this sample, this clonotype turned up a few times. CDR3 in amino acids: CATSDLLDGTNQETQYF. In nucleotides, the CDR3 is TGTGCCACCAGTGATTTGCTGGACGGGACTAACCAAGAGACCCAGTACTTC. V gene TRBV24-1 combines with J gene TRBJ2-5, with 7 positions matching TRBD2. The CDR3 loop spans 17 amino acids. Trimming took 0 bases from V and 0 from J; bases not matched to a gene: 6. Germline V gene data show CDR1 as KGHDR and CDR2 as SFDVKD.

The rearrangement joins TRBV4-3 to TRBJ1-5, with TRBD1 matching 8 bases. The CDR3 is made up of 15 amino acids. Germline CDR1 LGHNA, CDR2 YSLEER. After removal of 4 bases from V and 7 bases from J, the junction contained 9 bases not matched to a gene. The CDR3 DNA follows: TGCGCCAGCAGCCCTACTCGGACAGGGCGACAGCCCCAGCATTTT. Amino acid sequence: CASSPTRTGRQPQHF.

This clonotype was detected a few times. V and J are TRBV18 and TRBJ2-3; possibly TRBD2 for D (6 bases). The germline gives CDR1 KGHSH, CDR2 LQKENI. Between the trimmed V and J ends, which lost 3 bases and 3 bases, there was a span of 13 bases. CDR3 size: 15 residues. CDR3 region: CASSPVGGGTDTQYF. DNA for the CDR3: TGTGCCAGCTCACCGGTTGGCGGAGGGACAGATACGCAGTATTTT.

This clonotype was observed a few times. The CDR3 bases are TGCAGTGCTACAGGGGGAGCAACTAATGAAAAACTGTTTTTT. It translates to CSATGGATNEKLFF. The V and J genes are TRBV20-1 and TRBJ1-4; 7 nucleotides line up with TRBD1. Per the germline V gene, CDR1 is DFQATT and CDR2 is SNEGSKA (reference sequence). The J segment lost 0 bases and the V segment lost 4 bases, leaving 2 bases of the junction unmatched. The CDR3 loop spans 14 amino acids.

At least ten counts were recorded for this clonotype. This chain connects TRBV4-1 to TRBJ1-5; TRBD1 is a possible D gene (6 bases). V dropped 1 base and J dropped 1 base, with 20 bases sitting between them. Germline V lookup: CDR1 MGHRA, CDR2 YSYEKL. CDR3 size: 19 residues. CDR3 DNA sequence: TGCGCCAGCAGCCAAGTCCCCCCAGGGGTCAGGGCAAGCAATCAGCCCCAGCATTTT. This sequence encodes CASSQVPPGVRASNQPQHF.

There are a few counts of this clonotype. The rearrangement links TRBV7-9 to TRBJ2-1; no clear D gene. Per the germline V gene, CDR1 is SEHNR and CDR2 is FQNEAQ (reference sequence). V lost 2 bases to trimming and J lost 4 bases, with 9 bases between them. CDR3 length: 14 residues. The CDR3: CASSLSREYNEQFF. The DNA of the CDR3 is TGTGCCAGCAGCTTAAGTCGAGAGTACAATGAGCAGTTCTTC.

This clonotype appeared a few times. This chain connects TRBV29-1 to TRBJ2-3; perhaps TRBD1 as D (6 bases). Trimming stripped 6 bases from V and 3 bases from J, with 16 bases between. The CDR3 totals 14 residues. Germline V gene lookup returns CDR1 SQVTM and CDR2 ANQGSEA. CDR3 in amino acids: CSVLRDMGTDTQYF. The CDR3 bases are TGCAGCGTACTACGGGACATGGGAACAGATACGCAGTATTTT.

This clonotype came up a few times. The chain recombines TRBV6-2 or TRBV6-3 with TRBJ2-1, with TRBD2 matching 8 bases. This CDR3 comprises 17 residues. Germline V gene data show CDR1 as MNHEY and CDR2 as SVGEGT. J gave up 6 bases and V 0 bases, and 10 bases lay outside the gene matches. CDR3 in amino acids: CASSYSRAGGYINEQFF. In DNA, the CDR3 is TGTGCCAGCAGTTACTCGAGGGCGGGAGGTTATATCAATGAGCAGTTCTTC.

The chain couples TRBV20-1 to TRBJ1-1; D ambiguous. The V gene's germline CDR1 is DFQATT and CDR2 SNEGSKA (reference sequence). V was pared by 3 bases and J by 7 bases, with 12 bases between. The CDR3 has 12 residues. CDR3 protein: CSASRRPFEAFF. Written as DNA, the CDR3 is TGCAGTGCTAGCCGAAGACCCTTTGAAGCTTTCTTT.

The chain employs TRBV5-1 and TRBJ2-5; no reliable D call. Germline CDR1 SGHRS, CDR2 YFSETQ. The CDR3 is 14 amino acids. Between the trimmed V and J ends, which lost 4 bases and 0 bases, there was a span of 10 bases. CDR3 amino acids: CASSPDGYQETQYF. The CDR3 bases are TGCGCCAGCAGCCCGGACGGGTACCAAGAGACCCAGTACTTC.

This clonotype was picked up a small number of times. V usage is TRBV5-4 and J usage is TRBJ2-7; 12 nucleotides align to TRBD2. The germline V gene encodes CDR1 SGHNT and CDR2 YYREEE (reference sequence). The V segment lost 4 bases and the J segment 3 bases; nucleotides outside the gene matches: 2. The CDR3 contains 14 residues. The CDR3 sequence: CASSLAGGNYEQYF. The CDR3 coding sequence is TGTGCCAGCAGCCTAGCGGGAGGGAACTACGAGCAGTACTTC. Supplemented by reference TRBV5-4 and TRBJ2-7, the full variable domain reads ETGVTQSPTHLIKTRGQQVTLRCSSQSGHNTVSWYQQALGQGPQFIFQYYREEENGRGNFPPRFSGLQFPNYSSELNVNALELDDSALYLCASSLAGGNYEQYFGPGTRLTVT.

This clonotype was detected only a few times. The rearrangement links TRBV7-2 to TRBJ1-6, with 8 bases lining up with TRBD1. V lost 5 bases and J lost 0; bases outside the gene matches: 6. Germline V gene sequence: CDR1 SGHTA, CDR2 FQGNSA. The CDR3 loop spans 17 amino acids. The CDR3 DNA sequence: TGTGCCAGCAGCCTAAGGACAGGGAGCTCCTATAATTCACCCCTCCACTTT. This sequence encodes CASSLRTGSSYNSPLHF.

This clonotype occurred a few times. CDR3 region: CASSPPYDRLYGYTF. CDR3 sequence (DNA): TGTGCCAGCTCACCCCCTTACGACAGGCTCTATGGCTACACCTTC. The chain carries TRBV18 and TRBJ1-2, with D tentatively TRBD1 (6 bases). CDR3 length: 15 amino acids. Germline V gene sequence: CDR1 KGHSH, CDR2 LQKENI. The ends were cut back, 3 bases at V and 4 bases at J, with 15 bases in the middle. The variable domain in full, with the rest retrieved from reference TRBV18 and TRBJ1-2, is NAGVMQNPRHLVRRRGQEARLRCSPMKGHSHVYWYRQLPEEGLKFMVYLQKENIIDESGMPKERFSAEFPKEGPSILRIQQVVRGDSAAYFCASSPPYDRLYGYTFGSGTRLTVV.

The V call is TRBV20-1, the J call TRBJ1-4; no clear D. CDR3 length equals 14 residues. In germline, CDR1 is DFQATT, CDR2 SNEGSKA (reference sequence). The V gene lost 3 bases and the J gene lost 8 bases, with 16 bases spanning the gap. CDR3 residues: CSASTPRVREKLFF. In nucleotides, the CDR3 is TGCAGTGCTAGCACGCCCCGAGTTAGGGAAAAACTGTTTTTT.

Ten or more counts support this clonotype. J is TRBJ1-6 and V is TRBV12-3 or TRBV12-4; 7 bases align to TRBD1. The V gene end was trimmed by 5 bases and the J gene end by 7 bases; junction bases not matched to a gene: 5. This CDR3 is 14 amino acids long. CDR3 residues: CASSRQGANSPLHF. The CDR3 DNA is TGTGCCAGCAGTCGACAGGGAGCGAATTCACCCCTCCACTTT.

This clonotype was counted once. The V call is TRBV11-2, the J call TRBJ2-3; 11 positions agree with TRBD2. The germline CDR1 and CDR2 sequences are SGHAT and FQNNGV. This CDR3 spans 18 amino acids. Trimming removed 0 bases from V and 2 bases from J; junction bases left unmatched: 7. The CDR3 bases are TGTGCCAGCAGCTTAGACCTATGGACTAGCGGGTTCACAGATACGCAGTATTTT. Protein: CASSLDLWTSGFTDTQYF.

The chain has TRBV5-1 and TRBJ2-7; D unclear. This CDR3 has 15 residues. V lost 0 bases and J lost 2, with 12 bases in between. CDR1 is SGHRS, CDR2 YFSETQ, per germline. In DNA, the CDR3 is TGCGCCAGCAGCTTGGCCTACTCGGAGACCTACGAGCAGTACTTC. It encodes CASSLAYSETYEQYF.

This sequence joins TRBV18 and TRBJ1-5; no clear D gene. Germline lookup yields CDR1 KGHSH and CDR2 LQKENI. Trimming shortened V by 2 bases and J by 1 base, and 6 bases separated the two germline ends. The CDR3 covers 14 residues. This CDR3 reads CASSPSSSNQPQHF. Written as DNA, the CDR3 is TGTGCCAGCTCACCATCCAGCAGCAATCAGCCCCAGCATTTT. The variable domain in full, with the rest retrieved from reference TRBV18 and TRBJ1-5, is NAGVMQNPRHLVRRRGQEARLRCSPMKGHSHVYWYRQLPEEGLKFMVYLQKENIIDESGMPKERFSAEFPKEGPSILRIQQVVRGDSAAYFCASSPSSSNQPQHFGDGTRLSIL.